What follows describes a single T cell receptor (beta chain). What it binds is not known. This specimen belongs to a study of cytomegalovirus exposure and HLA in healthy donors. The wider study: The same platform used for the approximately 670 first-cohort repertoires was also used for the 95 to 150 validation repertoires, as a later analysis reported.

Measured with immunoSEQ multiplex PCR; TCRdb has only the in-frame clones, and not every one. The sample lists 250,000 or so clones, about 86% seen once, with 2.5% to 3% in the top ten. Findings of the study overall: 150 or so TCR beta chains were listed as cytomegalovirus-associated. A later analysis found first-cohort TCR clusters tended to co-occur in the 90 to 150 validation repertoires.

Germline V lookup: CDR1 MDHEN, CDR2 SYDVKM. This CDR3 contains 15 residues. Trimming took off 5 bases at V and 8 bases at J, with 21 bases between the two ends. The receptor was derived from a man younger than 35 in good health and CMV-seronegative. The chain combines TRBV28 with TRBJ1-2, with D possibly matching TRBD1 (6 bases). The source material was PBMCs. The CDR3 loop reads CASSPPLGTPGGYTF. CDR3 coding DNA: TGTGCCAGCAGTCCCCCCCTCGGGACACCAGGGGGCTACACCTTC.